This T cell receptor (beta chain) emerged from a study of Ad26.COV2.S vaccination and SARS-CoV-2 variants. Study overall: The vaccine Ad26.COV2.S was put into the muscle once, or twice with 56 days between.

Points from the study as a whole: Vaccine recipients surpassed placebo recipients in spike-specific TCR breadth.

Indicated treatment: about 20 received Ad26.COV2.S at low or high dose, single or two shots; roughly 5 received placebo; per-sample allocation not given. Specimens were obtained on day 63 following the first vaccine or placebo injection. CDR3 length: 14 residues. Trimming at V came to 3 bases and at J to 1 base, leaving 2 bases not matched to a gene. The V gene's germline CDR1 is SGHNT and CDR2 YYREEE (reference sequence). Note on this clone: The antigen is undetermined. Other DNA sequences from this sample encode an identical CDR3 as well.

TCRdb keeps only in-frame clones here, not all; method: immunoSEQ multiplex PCR. The table shows approximately 400,000 clones, with 70% to 90% occurring only once. This sequence originates from a person between 18 and 65 years old who received the Ad26.COV2.S COVID-19 vaccine or a placebo. This chain connects TRBV5-4 to TRBJ2-7, with 9 bases identical to TRBD1. The material sequenced was peripheral blood, taken in a trial of Ad26.COV2.S vaccine versus placebo. CDR3 protein: CASSWGQGSYEQYF. CDR3 in DNA: TGTGCCAGCAGCTGGGGACAGGGATCCTACGAGCAGTACTTC.